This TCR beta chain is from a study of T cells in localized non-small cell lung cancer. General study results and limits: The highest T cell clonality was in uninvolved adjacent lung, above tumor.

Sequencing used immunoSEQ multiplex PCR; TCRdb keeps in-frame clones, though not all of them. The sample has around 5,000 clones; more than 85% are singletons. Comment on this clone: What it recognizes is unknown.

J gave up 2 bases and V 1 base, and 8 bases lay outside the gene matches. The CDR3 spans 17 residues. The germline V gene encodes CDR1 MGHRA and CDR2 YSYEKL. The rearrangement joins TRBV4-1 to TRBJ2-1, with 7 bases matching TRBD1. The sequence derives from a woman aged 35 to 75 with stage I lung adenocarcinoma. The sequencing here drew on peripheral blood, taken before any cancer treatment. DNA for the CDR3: TGCGCCAGCAGCCAAGCACTCAGGGACAGTACCTACAATGAGCAGTTCTTC. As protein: CASSQALRDSTYNEQFF.